The entry below describes one T cell receptor (beta chain). Its specificity is unknown. Method: immunoSEQ multiplex PCR; TCRdb's copy keeps in-frame clones and lacks some. This sample carries some 25,000 clones, 70% to 90% of them seen once, and the ten largest clones take 6% to 8%. This record comes from a study of T cell responses to AZD1222 COVID-19 vaccine. Timing groups of about 4 and about 12 weeks for second doses were pooled. The study, taken as a whole, reports: Compared with day 0, the breadth and depth of the Spike-specific TCR repertoire rose significantly after two doses of AZD1222.

The material sequenced was peripheral blood, taken 28 days after the second AZD1222 dose. The sequence came from an adult who received the AZD1222 COVID-19 vaccine.

The CDR3 DNA follows: TGTGCCAGCAGCAGGACGACCTCGGACAGGCTATACAATGAGCAGTTCTTC. Translating gives CASSRTTSDRLYNEQFF. The chain has TRBV5-6 and TRBJ2-1; TRBD1 matches at 7 bases. V was clipped by 4 bases and J by 4 bases; unmatched bases: 14. There are 17 residues in the CDR3. CDR1 SGHDT and CDR2 YYEEEE come from the germline V gene.